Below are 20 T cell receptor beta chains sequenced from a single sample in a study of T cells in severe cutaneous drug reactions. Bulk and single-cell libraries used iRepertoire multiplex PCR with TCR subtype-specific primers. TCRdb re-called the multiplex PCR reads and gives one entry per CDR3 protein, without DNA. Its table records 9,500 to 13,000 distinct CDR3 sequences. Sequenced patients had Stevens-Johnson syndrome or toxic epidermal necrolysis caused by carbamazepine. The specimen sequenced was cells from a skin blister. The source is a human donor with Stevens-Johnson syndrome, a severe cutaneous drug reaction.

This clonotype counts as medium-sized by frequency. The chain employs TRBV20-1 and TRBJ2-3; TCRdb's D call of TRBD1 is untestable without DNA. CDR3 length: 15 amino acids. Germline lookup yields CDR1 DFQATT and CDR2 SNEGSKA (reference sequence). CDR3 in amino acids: CSANTGTGDSDTQYF.

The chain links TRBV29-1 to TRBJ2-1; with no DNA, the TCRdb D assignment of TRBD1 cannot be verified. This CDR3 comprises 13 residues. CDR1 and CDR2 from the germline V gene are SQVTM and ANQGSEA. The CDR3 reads CSGGQSDHNEQFF.

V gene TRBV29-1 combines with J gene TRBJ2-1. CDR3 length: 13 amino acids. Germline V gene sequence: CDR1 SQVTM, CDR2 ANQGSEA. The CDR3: CSVGSTDYNEQFF.

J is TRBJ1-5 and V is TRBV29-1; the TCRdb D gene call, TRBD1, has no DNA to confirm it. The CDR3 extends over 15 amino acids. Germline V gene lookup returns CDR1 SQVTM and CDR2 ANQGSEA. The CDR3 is CSVETPGNSNQPQHF.

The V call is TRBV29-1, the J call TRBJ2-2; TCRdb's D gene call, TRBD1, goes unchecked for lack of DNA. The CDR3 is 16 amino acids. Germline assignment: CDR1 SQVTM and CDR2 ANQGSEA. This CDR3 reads CSVEDPVRGTVGELFF.

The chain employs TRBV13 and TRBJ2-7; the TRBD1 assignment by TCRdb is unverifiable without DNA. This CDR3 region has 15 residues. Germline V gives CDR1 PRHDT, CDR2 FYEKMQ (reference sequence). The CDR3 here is CASSSLGAASYEQYF.

The CDR3 spells CSAMGLAGVYNEQFF. V gene TRBV20-1 combines with J gene TRBJ2-1; without DNA, the TCRdb call of TRBD2 cannot be checked. The germline gives CDR1 DFQATT, CDR2 SNEGSKA (reference sequence). The CDR3 covers 15 residues.

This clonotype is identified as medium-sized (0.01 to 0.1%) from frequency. Here the CDR3 reads CSASWPPNSPLHF. This chain uses TRBV20-1 with TRBJ1-6. Germline lookup yields CDR1 DFQATT and CDR2 SNEGSKA (reference sequence). The CDR3 totals 13 residues.

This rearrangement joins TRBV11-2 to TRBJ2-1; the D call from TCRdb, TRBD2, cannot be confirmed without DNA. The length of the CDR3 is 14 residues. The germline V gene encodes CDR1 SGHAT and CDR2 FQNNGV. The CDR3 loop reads CASSFSGLYNEQFF. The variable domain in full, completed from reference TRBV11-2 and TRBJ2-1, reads EAGVAQSPRYKIIEKRQSVAFWCNPISGHATLYWYQQILGQGPKLLIQFQNNGVVDDSQLPKDRFSAERLKGVDSTLKIQPAKLEDSAVYLCASSFSGLYNEQFFGPGTRLTVL.

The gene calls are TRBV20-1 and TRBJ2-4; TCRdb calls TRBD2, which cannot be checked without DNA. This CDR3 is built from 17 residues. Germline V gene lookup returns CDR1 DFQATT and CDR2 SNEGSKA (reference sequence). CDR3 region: CSAEVPGLAGGKNIQYF.

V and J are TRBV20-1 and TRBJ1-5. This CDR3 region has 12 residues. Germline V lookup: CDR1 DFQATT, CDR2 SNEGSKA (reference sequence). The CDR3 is CSAGGSYQPQHF.

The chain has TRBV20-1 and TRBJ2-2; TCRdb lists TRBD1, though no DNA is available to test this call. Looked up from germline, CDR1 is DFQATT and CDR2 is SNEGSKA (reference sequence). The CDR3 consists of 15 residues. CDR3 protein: CSARRGLLTTGELFF.

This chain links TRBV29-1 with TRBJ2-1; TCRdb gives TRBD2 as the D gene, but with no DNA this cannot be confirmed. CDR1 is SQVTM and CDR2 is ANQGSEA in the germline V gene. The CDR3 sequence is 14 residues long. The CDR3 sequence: CSVLGRGGYNEQFF.

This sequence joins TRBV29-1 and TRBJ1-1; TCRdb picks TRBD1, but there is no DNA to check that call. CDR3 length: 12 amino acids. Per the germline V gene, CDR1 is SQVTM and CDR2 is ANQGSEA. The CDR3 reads CSVPDRGTEAFF. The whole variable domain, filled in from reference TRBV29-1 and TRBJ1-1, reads SAVISQKPSRDICQRGTSLTIQCQVDSQVTMMFWYRQQPGQSLTLIATANQGSEATYESGFVIDKFPISRPNLTFSTLTVSNMSPEDSSIYLCSVPDRGTEAFFGQGTRLTVV.

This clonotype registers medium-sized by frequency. The CDR3 here is CSARESTTEAFF. The chain carries TRBV20-1 and TRBJ1-1. Germline assignment: CDR1 DFQATT and CDR2 SNEGSKA (reference sequence). The CDR3 totals 12 residues.

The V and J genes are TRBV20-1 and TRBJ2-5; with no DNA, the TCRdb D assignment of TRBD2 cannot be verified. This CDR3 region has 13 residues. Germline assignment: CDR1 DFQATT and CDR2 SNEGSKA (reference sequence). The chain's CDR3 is CSGSSGGQETQYF.

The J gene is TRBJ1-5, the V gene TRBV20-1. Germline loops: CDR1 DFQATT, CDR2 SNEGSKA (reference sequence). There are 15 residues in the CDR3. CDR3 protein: CSARRSEGSNQPQHF.

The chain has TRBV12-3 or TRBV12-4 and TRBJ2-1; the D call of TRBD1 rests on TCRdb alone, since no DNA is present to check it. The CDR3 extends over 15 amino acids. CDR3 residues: CASRTGTGTYNEQFF.

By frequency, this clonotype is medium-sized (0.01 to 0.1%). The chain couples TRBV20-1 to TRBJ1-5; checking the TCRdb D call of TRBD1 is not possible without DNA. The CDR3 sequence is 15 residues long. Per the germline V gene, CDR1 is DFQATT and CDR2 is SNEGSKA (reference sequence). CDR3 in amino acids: CSARGPSLVNQPQHF.

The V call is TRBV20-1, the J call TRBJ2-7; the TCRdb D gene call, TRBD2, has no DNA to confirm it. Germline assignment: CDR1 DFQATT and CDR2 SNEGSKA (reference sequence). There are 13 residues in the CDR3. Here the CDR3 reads CSASGPAKYEQYF.